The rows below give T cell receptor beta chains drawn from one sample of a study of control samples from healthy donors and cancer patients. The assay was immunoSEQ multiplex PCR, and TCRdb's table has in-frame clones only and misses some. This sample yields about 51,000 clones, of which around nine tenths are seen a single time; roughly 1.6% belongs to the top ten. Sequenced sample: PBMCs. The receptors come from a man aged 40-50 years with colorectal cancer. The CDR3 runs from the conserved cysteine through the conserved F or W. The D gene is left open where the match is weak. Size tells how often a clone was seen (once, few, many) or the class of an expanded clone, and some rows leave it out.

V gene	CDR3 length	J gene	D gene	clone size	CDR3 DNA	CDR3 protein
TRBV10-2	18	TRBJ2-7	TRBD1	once	TGCGCCAGCAGTGAGAATAAGGGCTCAGGGGGAAGTTCCTACGAGCAGTACTTC	CASSENKGSGGSSYEQYF
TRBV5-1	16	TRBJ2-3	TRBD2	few	TGCGCCAGCAGCCTGTCCGGGACTAGCGGGACAGATACGCAGTATTTT	CASSLSGTSGTDTQYF
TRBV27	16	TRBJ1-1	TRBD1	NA	TGTGCCAGCAGTTTACCGAGACGGACAGGGCTAAGTGAAGCTTTCTTT	CASSLPRRTGLSEAFF
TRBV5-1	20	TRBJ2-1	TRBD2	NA	TGCGCCAGCAGCCCCACAGCCCTACCGGGACTAGCGGGAGGCCGAAGTGAGCAGTTCTTC	CASSPTALPGLAGGRSEQFF
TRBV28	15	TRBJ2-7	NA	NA	TGTGCCAGCACCCCCTCCGGGGCGGGCGGCGGCGAGCAGTACTTC	CASTPSGAGGGEQYF
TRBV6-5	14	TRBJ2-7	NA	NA	TGTGCCAGCAGTTACCATCATCGGAACTACGAGCAGTACTTC	CASSYHHRNYEQYF
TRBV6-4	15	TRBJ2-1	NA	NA	TGTGCCAGCAGTGAGGGACTTAGCTCCTACAATGAGCAGTTCTTC	CASSEGLSSYNEQFF
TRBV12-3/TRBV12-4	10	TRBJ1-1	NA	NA	TGTGCCAGCAGTTTTGGTAAAGCTTTCTTT	CASSFGKAFF
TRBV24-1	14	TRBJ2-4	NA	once	TGTGCCACCAATGGGGCCCCCTCTGGGGACATTCAGTACTTC	CATNGAPSGDIQYF
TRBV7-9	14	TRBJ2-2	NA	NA	TGTGCCAGCAGCTCGGGACTCAAGCCGGGGGAGCTGTTTTTT	CASSSGLKPGELFF
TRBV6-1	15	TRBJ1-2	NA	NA	TGTGCCAGCAGTGAAGCCTGGGGCGCCTGGTATGGCTACACCTTC	CASSEAWGAWYGYTF
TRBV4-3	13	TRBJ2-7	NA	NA	TGCGCCAGCAGCCAAGATATTAGCCCCGAGCAGTACTTC	CASSQDISPEQYF
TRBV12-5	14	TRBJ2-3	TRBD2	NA	TGTGCTAGTGGTTTGCTAGCGGGAGTAGATACGCAGTATTTT	CASGLLAGVDTQYF
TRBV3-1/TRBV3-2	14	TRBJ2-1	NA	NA	TGTGCCAGCAGCCTTCGGCACTCCTACAATGAGCAGTTCTTC	CASSLRHSYNEQFF
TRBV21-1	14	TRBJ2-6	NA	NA	TGTGCCAGCAGCAAACCAGGAGGGGCCAACGTCCTGACTTTC	CASSKPGGANVLTF
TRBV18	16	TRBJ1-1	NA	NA	TGTGCCAGCTCACCCTCAGGTCCCGGGACGAACACTGAAGCTTTCTTT	CASSPSGPGTNTEAFF
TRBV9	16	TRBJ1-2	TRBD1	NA	TGTGCCAGCAGCGCAGACCGGGACAGGGGGATCTATGGCTACACCTTC	CASSADRDRGIYGYTF
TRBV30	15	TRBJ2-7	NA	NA	TGTGCCTGGAGTGAAGGGACCCCCGGTTTGAACGAGCAGTACTTC	CAWSEGTPGLNEQYF
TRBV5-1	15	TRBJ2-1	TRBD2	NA	TGCGCCAGCAGCGTCACTAGCGGGAGATTGGGTGAGCAGTTCTTC	CASSVTSGRLGEQFF
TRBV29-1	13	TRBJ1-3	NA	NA	TGCAGCGTTGGACCACGCTCTGGAAACACCATATATTTT	CSVGPRSGNTIYF
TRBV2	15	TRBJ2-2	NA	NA	TGTGCCAGCAATGTCGGAGGGGCGGGCACCGGGGAGCTGTTTTTT	CASNVGGAGTGELFF
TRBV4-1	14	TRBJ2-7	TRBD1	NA	TGCGCCAGCAGCCACGGACAGGGGGTATACGAGCAGTACTTC	CASSHGQGVYEQYF
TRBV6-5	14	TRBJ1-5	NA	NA	TGTGCCAGCAAAAGTGCAGGAAGCAATCAGCCCCAGCATTTT	CASKSAGSNQPQHF
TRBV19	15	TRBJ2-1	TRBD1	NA	TGTGCCAGTAGTATACAGGGGGCTCTGGGGAATGAGCAGTTCTTC	CASSIQGALGNEQFF
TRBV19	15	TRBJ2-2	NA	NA	TGTGCCAGTAACTGGGCCCAGGGGGGCACCGGGGAGCTGTTTTTT	CASNWAQGGTGELFF
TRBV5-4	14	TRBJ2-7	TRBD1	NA	TGTGCCAGCAGCTCCCCCGGACAGGTTTACGAGCAGTACTTC	CASSSPGQVYEQYF
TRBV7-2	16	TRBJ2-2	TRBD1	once	TGTGCCAGCAGCTTAGACAGGGGGAGGAGTACCGGGGAGCTGTTTTTT	CASSLDRGRSTGELFF
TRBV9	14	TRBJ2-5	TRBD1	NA	TGTGCCAGCAGCGCGACAGGGTGGCAAGAGACCCAGTACTTC	CASSATGWQETQYF
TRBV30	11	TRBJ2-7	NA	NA	TGTGCCTGGAGCTCTTCCTCCGAGCAGTACTTC	CAWSSSSEQYF
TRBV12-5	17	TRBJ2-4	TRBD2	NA	TGTGCTAGTGGTTTGCCATCACCCGGGACTAGCAAAAACATTCAGTACTTC	CASGLPSPGTSKNIQYF
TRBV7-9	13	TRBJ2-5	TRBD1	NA	TGTGCCAGCAGCCCTTGGACAGGGGAGACCCAGTACTTC	CASSPWTGETQYF
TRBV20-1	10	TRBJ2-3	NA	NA	TGCAGTGCCCGGCGGGATACGCAGTATTTT	CSARRDTQYF
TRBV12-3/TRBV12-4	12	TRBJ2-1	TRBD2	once	TGTGCCATTGGCGGGGGGTACAATGAGCAGTTCTTC	CAIGGGYNEQFF
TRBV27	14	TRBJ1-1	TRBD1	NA	TGTGCCAGCAGTTTGGTGGACAGGGGGTCTGAAGCTTTCTTT	CASSLVDRGSEAFF
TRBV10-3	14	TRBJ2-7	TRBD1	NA	TGTGCCATCACCTCCGGGACAGGGACATACGAGCAGTACTTC	CAITSGTGTYEQYF
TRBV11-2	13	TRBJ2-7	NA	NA	TGTGCCAGCAGCTTAGGAGTAGGATCCGAGCAGTACTTC	CASSLGVGSEQYF
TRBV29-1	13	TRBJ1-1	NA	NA	TGCAGCGACAGCGGGCCATCGGACACTGAAGCTTTCTTT	CSDSGPSDTEAFF